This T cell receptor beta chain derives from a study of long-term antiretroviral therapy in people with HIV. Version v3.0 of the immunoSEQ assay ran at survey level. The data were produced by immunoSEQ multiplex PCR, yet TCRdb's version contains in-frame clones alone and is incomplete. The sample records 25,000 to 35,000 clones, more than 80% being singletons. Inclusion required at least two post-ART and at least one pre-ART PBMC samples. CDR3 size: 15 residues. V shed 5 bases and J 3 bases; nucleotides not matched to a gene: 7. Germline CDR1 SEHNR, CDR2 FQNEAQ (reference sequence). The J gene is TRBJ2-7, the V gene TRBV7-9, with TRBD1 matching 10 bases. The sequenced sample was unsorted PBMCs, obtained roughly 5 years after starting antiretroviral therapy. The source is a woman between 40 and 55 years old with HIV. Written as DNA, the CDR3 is TGTGCCAGCAGCGGTCCGGGACAGGGGATCTACGAGCAGTACTTC. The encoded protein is CASSGPGQGIYEQYF.